This T cell receptor beta chain was sequenced in a study of cytomegalovirus exposure and HLA in healthy donors. V gave up 5 bases and J gave up 2 bases, with 12 bases separating them. There are 13 residues in the CDR3. Germline CDR1 is SQVTM and CDR2 is ANQGSEA. A multiplex PCR was run with 60 Vbeta primers and 13 Jbeta primers. Profiling relied on immunoSEQ multiplex PCR, and the TCRdb table lists in-frame clones only, not all of them. The sample lists fewer than 200,000 clones; about 90% were seen once. Each of the donors was a healthy bone marrow donor. The sequence derives from a girl in the first two years of life in good health and CMV-seronegative. The sequenced sample consisted of PBMCs. The V call is TRBV29-1, the J call TRBJ2-5, with D possibly TRBD2 on 6 matching bases. The CDR3 nucleotides are TGCAGCGTTCTAGGAGGGCGTCAAGAGACCCAGTACTTC. This sequence encodes CSVLGGRQETQYF.